This is a list of T cell receptor beta chains from one sample in a study of cytomegalovirus exposure and HLA in healthy donors. This table comes from immunoSEQ multiplex PCR, and its TCRdb copy is limited to in-frame clones, with some not included. Of 66,000 or so clones listed, around 97% are singletons. Sequenced: PBMCs. Receptors were obtained from a woman under 30 in good health and CMV-seropositive. Both conserved end residues are part of each CDR3. The order of the fields is J gene, V gene, clone size, CDR3 length, D gene, CDR3 DNA, CDR3 protein. The D gene is left open where the match is weak. Rows give clone size only sometimes, using once, few, many, or a class for an expanded clone.

j_call: TRBJ2-1; v_call: TRBV5-1; clone_size: -; cdr3_length: 15; d_call: -; cdr3_nt: TGCGCCAGCAGCTCTGGAGGGTACAGCTACAATGAGCAGTTCTTC; cdr3_aa: CASSSGGYSYNEQFF
j_call: TRBJ2-3; v_call: TRBV10-3; clone_size: -; cdr3_length: 11; d_call: TRBD1; cdr3_nt: TGTGCCACCGCCGGACAGGGCTCGCAGTATTTT; cdr3_aa: CATAGQGSQYF
j_call: TRBJ1-1; v_call: TRBV28; clone_size: -; cdr3_length: 15; d_call: TRBD1; cdr3_nt: TGTGCCAGCAGTCCAAGACAGGGGGTGAACACTGAAGCTTTCTTT; cdr3_aa: CASSPRQGVNTEAFF
j_call: TRBJ2-1; v_call: TRBV19; clone_size: -; cdr3_length: 17; d_call: -; cdr3_nt: TGTGCCAGTAGTATAGGAATAGGTCGGACAGCGACCAATGAGCAGTTCTTC; cdr3_aa: CASSIGIGRTATNEQFF
j_call: TRBJ1-2; v_call: TRBV6-5; clone_size: once; cdr3_length: 15; d_call: TRBD1; cdr3_nt: TGTGCCAGCAGTTACGGACAGGGGGATAGGTATGGCTACACCTTC; cdr3_aa: CASSYGQGDRYGYTF
j_call: TRBJ2-7; v_call: TRBV28; clone_size: once; cdr3_length: 16; d_call: TRBD2; cdr3_nt: TGTGCCAGCAGTTTATTCCGGCTAGCGGGACGGCAAGAGCAGTACTTC; cdr3_aa: CASSLFRLAGRQEQYF
j_call: TRBJ2-2; v_call: TRBV28; clone_size: -; cdr3_length: 16; d_call: -; cdr3_nt: TGTGCCAGCAGTTTATCCCTTGGGGGGGCGACCGGGGAGCTGTTTTTT; cdr3_aa: CASSLSLGGATGELFF
j_call: TRBJ2-3; v_call: TRBV7-9; clone_size: -; cdr3_length: 14; d_call: TRBD2; cdr3_nt: TGTGCCAGCAGCTTCAGCGGGAGACCAGATACGCAGTATTTT; cdr3_aa: CASSFSGRPDTQYF
j_call: TRBJ2-7; v_call: TRBV6-1; clone_size: -; cdr3_length: 14; d_call: -; cdr3_nt: TGTGCCAGCAGTGGGAAAGGGGTTGCCTACGAGCAGTACTTC; cdr3_aa: CASSGKGVAYEQYF
j_call: TRBJ2-3; v_call: TRBV5-6; clone_size: -; cdr3_length: 14; d_call: -; cdr3_nt: TGTGCCAGCAGCTTGCGGCGGAGCACAGATACGCAGTATTTT; cdr3_aa: CASSLRRSTDTQYF
j_call: TRBJ1-1; v_call: TRBV11-2; clone_size: -; cdr3_length: 14; d_call: -; cdr3_nt: TGTGCCAGCACGGACACCCAGGGGAGCACTGAAGCTTTCTTT; cdr3_aa: CASTDTQGSTEAFF
j_call: TRBJ1-2; v_call: TRBV10-3; clone_size: -; cdr3_length: 12; d_call: -; cdr3_nt: TGTGCCATCGGGCAGGGAAGAGACGGCTACACCTTC; cdr3_aa: CAIGQGRDGYTF
j_call: TRBJ2-3; v_call: TRBV10-1; clone_size: -; cdr3_length: 15; d_call: -; cdr3_nt: TGCGCTACAGGGAACGGGGAGAGGGGCCCAGATACGCAGTATTTT; cdr3_aa: CATGNGERGPDTQYF
j_call: TRBJ1-3; v_call: TRBV6-5; clone_size: -; cdr3_length: 14; d_call: -; cdr3_nt: TGTGCCAGCTTTTCGGAGGGGAAAGGAAACACCATATATTTT; cdr3_aa: CASFSEGKGNTIYF
j_call: TRBJ1-1; v_call: TRBV6-5; clone_size: -; cdr3_length: 14; d_call: TRBD1; cdr3_nt: TGTGCCAGCAGTTCGGGACAGGGAATGACTGAAGCTTTCTTT; cdr3_aa: CASSSGQGMTEAFF
j_call: TRBJ1-2; v_call: TRBV18; clone_size: -; cdr3_length: 15; d_call: -; cdr3_nt: TGTGCCAGCTCACCACCGGTGGCAGGGGCTAATGGCTACACCTTC; cdr3_aa: CASSPPVAGANGYTF
j_call: TRBJ2-7; v_call: TRBV7-6; clone_size: few; cdr3_length: 13; d_call: -; cdr3_nt: TGTGCCAGCAGCTTGGGGCAGGGTCGGGAGCAGTACTTC; cdr3_aa: CASSLGQGREQYF
j_call: TRBJ1-1; v_call: TRBV9; clone_size: -; cdr3_length: 15; d_call: TRBD1; cdr3_nt: TGTGCCAGCAGCGTTGGGGGACAGCTGAACACTGAAGCTTTCTTT; cdr3_aa: CASSVGGQLNTEAFF
j_call: TRBJ1-1; v_call: TRBV4-1; clone_size: -; cdr3_length: 15; d_call: TRBD1; cdr3_nt: TGCGCCAGCAGCCAAGAAGCAGGGGGGAACACTGAAGCTTTCTTT; cdr3_aa: CASSQEAGGNTEAFF
j_call: TRBJ2-7; v_call: TRBV5-1; clone_size: -; cdr3_length: 16; d_call: TRBD2; cdr3_nt: TGCGCCAGCAGCTTCCGGCCCCTAGCGGGAGAAGGCGAGCAGTACTTC; cdr3_aa: CASSFRPLAGEGEQYF
j_call: TRBJ1-1; v_call: TRBV9; clone_size: -; cdr3_length: 13; d_call: TRBD1; cdr3_nt: TGTGCCAGCAGTATTCAGGGGGACACTGAAGCTTTCTTT; cdr3_aa: CASSIQGDTEAFF
j_call: TRBJ2-1; v_call: TRBV9; clone_size: -; cdr3_length: 14; d_call: TRBD2; cdr3_nt: TGTGCCAGCAGCACGGGACTAGCGGGGTATGAGCAGTTCTTC; cdr3_aa: CASSTGLAGYEQFF
j_call: TRBJ2-1; v_call: TRBV5-1; clone_size: once; cdr3_length: 17; d_call: TRBD1; cdr3_nt: TGCGCCAGCAGCCGATCTGGACAGGCTAACTCCTACAATGAGCAGTTCTTC; cdr3_aa: CASSRSGQANSYNEQFF
j_call: TRBJ2-7; v_call: TRBV27; clone_size: -; cdr3_length: 13; d_call: TRBD2; cdr3_nt: TGTGCCAGTTGGGGGACTAGCCACAACGAGCAGTACTTC; cdr3_aa: CASWGTSHNEQYF
j_call: TRBJ2-1; v_call: TRBV10-3; clone_size: -; cdr3_length: 14; d_call: TRBD2; cdr3_nt: TGTGCCATCAGTGGGCTAGCGGGAGATTTTGAGCAGTTCTTC; cdr3_aa: CAISGLAGDFEQFF
j_call: TRBJ2-7; v_call: TRBV6-6; clone_size: -; cdr3_length: 15; d_call: -; cdr3_nt: TGTGCCAGCAGCTCTGGGTCGGGTCCACCCCACGAGCAGTACTTC; cdr3_aa: CASSSGSGPPHEQYF
j_call: TRBJ2-1; v_call: TRBV7-7; clone_size: -; cdr3_length: 13; d_call: -; cdr3_nt: TGTGCTAGCAGCTTAGCCGTGGGAGGTGAGCAGTTCTTC; cdr3_aa: CASSLAVGGEQFF
j_call: TRBJ1-2; v_call: TRBV6-6; clone_size: -; cdr3_length: 15; d_call: TRBD1; cdr3_nt: TGTGCCAGCAGTCCCTACAGGGGAGCAAACTATGGCTACACCTTC; cdr3_aa: CASSPYRGANYGYTF
j_call: TRBJ2-6; v_call: TRBV28; clone_size: once; cdr3_length: 15; d_call: -; cdr3_nt: TGTGCCAGCAGTCAGGGGGGCACTGGGGCCAACGTCCTGACTTTC; cdr3_aa: CASSQGGTGANVLTF
j_call: TRBJ2-3; v_call: TRBV4-1; clone_size: -; cdr3_length: 14; d_call: -; cdr3_nt: TGCGCCAGCAGCCCGTCGAGCCGCACAGATACGCAGTATTTT; cdr3_aa: CASSPSSRTDTQYF
j_call: TRBJ1-1; v_call: TRBV4-1; clone_size: -; cdr3_length: 14; d_call: -; cdr3_nt: TGCGCCAGCAGCCACTGGACAGAAGACACTGAAGCTTTCTTT; cdr3_aa: CASSHWTEDTEAFF
j_call: TRBJ2-7; v_call: TRBV7-9; clone_size: -; cdr3_length: 15; d_call: -; cdr3_nt: TGTGCCAGCAGCTTAGTGGTAGGGGGTGCCTACGAGCAGTACTTC; cdr3_aa: CASSLVVGGAYEQYF
j_call: TRBJ2-1; v_call: TRBV10-3; clone_size: -; cdr3_length: 16; d_call: TRBD2; cdr3_nt: TGTGCCATCAGTGAGTCAAGACTAGCGGGAGTCAATGAGCAGTTCTTC; cdr3_aa: CAISESRLAGVNEQFF
j_call: TRBJ1-5; v_call: TRBV27; clone_size: -; cdr3_length: 15; d_call: TRBD1; cdr3_nt: TGTGCCAGCAGTCGAAACAGGGGGAGCAATCAGCCCCAGCATTTT; cdr3_aa: CASSRNRGSNQPQHF
j_call: TRBJ2-1; v_call: TRBV6-4; clone_size: -; cdr3_length: 13; d_call: -; cdr3_nt: TGTGCCAGCAGTGGGACAACCTACAATGAGCAGTTCTTC; cdr3_aa: CASSGTTYNEQFF
j_call: TRBJ1-2; v_call: TRBV6-6; clone_size: -; cdr3_length: 14; d_call: -; cdr3_nt: TGTGCCAGCAGGCCAATAGGGCAGGGCTATGGCTACACCTTC; cdr3_aa: CASRPIGQGYGYTF
j_call: TRBJ2-1; v_call: TRBV15; clone_size: -; cdr3_length: 14; d_call: -; cdr3_nt: TGTGCCACCAGCTCCGGGACATCATACAATGAGCAGTTCTTC; cdr3_aa: CATSSGTSYNEQFF
j_call: TRBJ2-6; v_call: TRBV11-1; clone_size: -; cdr3_length: 17; d_call: -; cdr3_nt: TGTGCCAGCAGCTTAGTTGGGCGCGCCTCTGGGGCCAACGTCCTGACTTTC; cdr3_aa: CASSLVGRASGANVLTF
j_call: TRBJ1-4; v_call: TRBV5-1; clone_size: -; cdr3_length: 14; d_call: TRBD1; cdr3_nt: TGCGCCAGCAGCAGTACAGGGGGCGCCGAAAAACTGTTTTTT; cdr3_aa: CASSSTGGAEKLFF
j_call: TRBJ1-3; v_call: TRBV9; clone_size: -; cdr3_length: 15; d_call: -; cdr3_nt: TGTGCCAGCAGCGTAGACACGGAGCCCGGAAACACCATATATTTT; cdr3_aa: CASSVDTEPGNTIYF
j_call: TRBJ1-2; v_call: TRBV5-6; clone_size: -; cdr3_length: 15; d_call: -; cdr3_nt: TGTGCCAGCAGCCCCAGACCAACAGGGAACTATGGCTACACCTTC; cdr3_aa: CASSPRPTGNYGYTF
j_call: TRBJ1-3; v_call: TRBV4-1; clone_size: once; cdr3_length: 16; d_call: TRBD1; cdr3_nt: TGCGCCAGCAGCCTTGGGACAGGGAACGCTGGAAACACCATATATTTT; cdr3_aa: CASSLGTGNAGNTIYF
j_call: TRBJ2-1; v_call: TRBV11-1; clone_size: -; cdr3_length: 16; d_call: -; cdr3_nt: TGTGCCAGCAGCGAAGGACGGGGGATAACAAACAATGAGCAGTTCTTC; cdr3_aa: CASSEGRGITNNEQFF
j_call: TRBJ1-5; v_call: TRBV19; clone_size: -; cdr3_length: 12; d_call: -; cdr3_nt: TGTGCCAGTAGCCTTATGAGTCAGCCCCAGCATTTT; cdr3_aa: CASSLMSQPQHF
j_call: TRBJ2-7; v_call: TRBV6-5; clone_size: -; cdr3_length: 12; d_call: -; cdr3_nt: TGTGCCAGCAGTTCCGTATTTTACGAGCAGTACTTC; cdr3_aa: CASSSVFYEQYF
j_call: TRBJ2-1; v_call: TRBV28; clone_size: -; cdr3_length: 14; d_call: TRBD2; cdr3_nt: TGTGCCAGCAGGGGGACTAGCGATTACAATGAGCAGTTCTTC; cdr3_aa: CASRGTSDYNEQFF
j_call: TRBJ1-5; v_call: TRBV6-1; clone_size: -; cdr3_length: 17; d_call: TRBD1; cdr3_nt: TGTGCCAGCAGTGAAAGGTTCCAGGACAGGGGTCATCAGCCCCAGCATTTT; cdr3_aa: CASSERFQDRGHQPQHF
j_call: TRBJ2-1; v_call: TRBV7-2; clone_size: -; cdr3_length: 15; d_call: TRBD1; cdr3_nt: TGTGCCAGCAGCTCGGACAGGGTTTTTTACAATGAGCAGTTCTTC; cdr3_aa: CASSSDRVFYNEQFF
j_call: TRBJ1-3; v_call: TRBV29-1; clone_size: -; cdr3_length: 20; d_call: -; cdr3_nt: TGCAGCGTTGAAGATCGGGGGGCGCGAACAGTAGATGGGGACGGAAACACCATATATTTT; cdr3_aa: CSVEDRGARTVDGDGNTIYF
j_call: TRBJ1-5; v_call: TRBV2; clone_size: -; cdr3_length: 16; d_call: -; cdr3_nt: TGTGCCAGCAGTTCCGCGATTCTCCATAGCAATCAGCCCCAGCATTTT; cdr3_aa: CASSSAILHSNQPQHF
j_call: TRBJ1-3; v_call: TRBV28; clone_size: -; cdr3_length: 14; d_call: -; cdr3_nt: TGTGCCAGCAGCCTAGGGGTCTCTGGAAACACCATATATTTT; cdr3_aa: CASSLGVSGNTIYF
j_call: TRBJ1-2; v_call: TRBV29-1; clone_size: -; cdr3_length: 14; d_call: TRBD1; cdr3_nt: TGCAGCGTTGAAGATTGGGACAGGAACTATGGCTACACCTTC; cdr3_aa: CSVEDWDRNYGYTF
j_call: TRBJ2-7; v_call: TRBV2; clone_size: -; cdr3_length: 12; d_call: -; cdr3_nt: TGTGCCAGCAGTGCCAGCTCCTACGAGCAGTACTTC; cdr3_aa: CASSASSYEQYF
j_call: TRBJ1-1; v_call: TRBV7-9; clone_size: -; cdr3_length: 12; d_call: -; cdr3_nt: TGTGCCAGCCAGGGCCAATACACTGAAGCTTTCTTT; cdr3_aa: CASQGQYTEAFF
j_call: TRBJ2-3; v_call: TRBV28; clone_size: -; cdr3_length: 18; d_call: -; cdr3_nt: TGTGCCAGCAGTTGGGCCCCGCTTATGGGAGGCCTCACAGATACGCAGTATTTT; cdr3_aa: CASSWAPLMGGLTDTQYF
j_call: TRBJ2-7; v_call: TRBV7-6; clone_size: -; cdr3_length: 15; d_call: TRBD1; cdr3_nt: TGTGCCAGCAGCCCATGGACAGGCCCTAGCTACGAGCAGTACTTC; cdr3_aa: CASSPWTGPSYEQYF
j_call: TRBJ1-1; v_call: TRBV5-5; clone_size: -; cdr3_length: 15; d_call: TRBD1; cdr3_nt: TGTGCCAGCAGCTTGGTGACAGGGGTGAACACTGAAGCTTTCTTT; cdr3_aa: CASSLVTGVNTEAFF
j_call: TRBJ2-7; v_call: TRBV7-9; clone_size: -; cdr3_length: 14; d_call: TRBD2; cdr3_nt: TGTGCCAGCAGCCGCCCCGGGACTACCTACGAGCAGTACTTC; cdr3_aa: CASSRPGTTYEQYF
j_call: TRBJ1-4; v_call: TRBV28; clone_size: -; cdr3_length: 19; d_call: -; cdr3_nt: TGTGCCAGCAGTTTATGGGGGGAGGGTTGGGAGGCAACTAATGAAAAACTGTTTTTT; cdr3_aa: CASSLWGEGWEATNEKLFF